These T cell receptor beta chains were read from a single sample in a study of blood T cells in healthy people across ages. From the 5' RACE reads, TCRdb called clonotypes with MiXCR, one entry per CDR3 protein. There are about 810,000 distinct CDR3 sequences in the sample; around 36% occur only once, and 13% lies in the top ten. The sample consisted of blood. All receptors come from a man between 18 and 35 years old in good health. Each CDR3 is given with its conserved first and last residue. The order of the fields is D gene, V gene, clone size, CDR3 length, J gene, CDR3 protein, CDR3 DNA. The D gene is left open where the match is weak. Some rows mark clone size as missing; the rest say once, few, many or name a class of expanded clone.

d_gene: TRBD1; v_gene: TRBV6-6; abundance: many; len: 17; j_gene: TRBJ2-1; CDR3aa: CASSYGMTGGAYNEQFF; CDR3nt: TGTGCCAGCAGTTATGGGATGACAGGGGGGGCCTACAATGAGCAGTTCTTC
d_gene: TRBD1; v_gene: TRBV7-2; abundance: .; len: 15; j_gene: TRBJ1-4; CDR3aa: CASRPSRTGAEKLFF; CDR3nt: TGTGCCAGCAGACCCAGCCGGACAGGGGCTGAAAAACTGTTTTTT
d_gene: .; v_gene: TRBV5-1; abundance: .; len: 17; j_gene: TRBJ1-5; CDR3aa: CASSLGIREGSNQPQHF; CDR3nt: TGCGCCAGTAGCTTGGGTATCAGGGAGGGGAGCAATCAGCCCCAGCATTTT
d_gene: TRBD2; v_gene: TRBV5-1; abundance: few; len: 15; j_gene: TRBJ2-3; CDR3aa: CASSLGGGDPDTQYF; CDR3nt: TGCGCCAGCAGCTTGGGCGGGGGGGACCCAGATACGCAGTATTTT
d_gene: .; v_gene: TRBV19; abundance: .; len: 14; j_gene: TRBJ2-5; CDR3aa: CASSIRGSRETQYF; CDR3nt: TGTGCCAGTAGTATAAGGGGGAGCCGAGAGACCCAGTACTTC
d_gene: .; v_gene: TRBV5-1; abundance: few; len: 15; j_gene: TRBJ2-1; CDR3aa: CASSFELGPYNEQFF; CDR3nt: TGCGCCAGCAGCTTCGAACTAGGACCTTACAATGAGCAGTTCTTC
d_gene: .; v_gene: TRBV12-3/TRBV12-4; abundance: many; len: 13; j_gene: TRBJ1-2; CDR3aa: CASRWARAYGYTF; CDR3nt: TGTGCCAGCAGATGGGCCAGGGCCTATGGCTACACCTTC
d_gene: TRBD2; v_gene: TRBV9; abundance: .; len: 17; j_gene: TRBJ2-1; CDR3aa: CASSVGGSGGPSNEQFF; CDR3nt: TGTGCCAGCAGCGTAGGGGGTAGCGGGGGGCCATCCAATGAGCAGTTCTTC
d_gene: TRBD1; v_gene: TRBV10-3; abundance: .; len: 16; j_gene: TRBJ1-2; CDR3aa: CAIRSSGTGGNYGYTF; CDR3nt: TGTGCCATCAGGAGTTCCGGGACAGGGGGTAACTATGGCTACACCTTC
d_gene: TRBD2; v_gene: TRBV12-3/TRBV12-4; abundance: .; len: 17; j_gene: TRBJ2-2; CDR3aa: CAGSFGVSRGVTGELFF; CDR3nt: TGTGCCGGCAGTTTTGGGGTCTCGCGGGGGGTTACCGGGGAGCTGTTTTTT
d_gene: .; v_gene: TRBV30; abundance: .; len: 13; j_gene: TRBJ2-7; CDR3aa: CAWSLTGDSEQYF; CDR3nt: TGTGCCTGGAGCCTCACGGGAGACTCCGAGCAGTACTTC
d_gene: .; v_gene: TRBV12-3/TRBV12-4; abundance: medium-sized; len: 14; j_gene: TRBJ2-5; CDR3aa: CASSPLDREETQYF; CDR3nt: TGTGCCAGCAGTCCCCTTGACAGAGAAGAGACCCAGTACTTC
d_gene: TRBD2; v_gene: TRBV20-1; abundance: .; len: 15; j_gene: TRBJ2-3; CDR3aa: CSAQRPSGVTDTQYF; CDR3nt: TGCAGTGCCCAAAGGCCTAGCGGAGTCACAGATACGCAGTATTTT
d_gene: .; v_gene: TRBV20-1; abundance: .; len: 15; j_gene: TRBJ2-2; CDR3aa: CSARAGEANTGELFF; CDR3nt: TGCAGTGCTAGAGCGGGGGAGGCGAACACCGGGGAGCTGTTTTTT
d_gene: TRBD2; v_gene: TRBV6-5; abundance: many; len: 14; j_gene: TRBJ2-1; CDR3aa: CASRQAGSYNEQFF; CDR3nt: TGTGCCAGCAGGCAAGCGGGGTCTTACAATGAGCAGTTCTTC